This T cell receptor (beta chain) was found in a study of a mutant IDH1 vaccine in newly diagnosed glioma. Study summary: Patients previously underwent radiotherapy, temozolomide, or both, and most underwent both. General study findings and limits: The vaccine induced immune responses, and these occurred in about 95% of patients.

The assay was immunoSEQ multiplex PCR, and TCRdb's table has in-frame clones only and misses some. The table includes over 30,000 clones, about 93% detected once. As for time point: week 47, end of study. Vaccination comprised doses that each held 300 ug of mutant IDH1 20-mer peptide, plus topical imiquimod. Patients had eight vaccinations, in weeks 1, 3, 5, 7, 11, 15, 19 and 23. The donors had new WHO grade 3 or 4 astrocytomas; these were IDH1-mutant and ATRX-lost. The germline V gene has CDR1 MGHRA and CDR2 YSYEKL. The CDR3 extends over 15 amino acids. The V gene end was trimmed by 0 bases and the J gene end by 5 bases; junction bases not matched to a gene: 5. Comments on this clone: Its antigen is as yet unknown.

The sequencing used PBMCs, collected from a glioma patient whose treatment included an IDH1 peptide vaccine. The gene calls are TRBV4-1 and TRBJ2-5, with 8 bases matching TRBD2. The clonotype was recovered from a woman in her forties with glioma. This chain's CDR3 is CASSQDPAGVETQYF. CDR3 DNA sequence: TGCGCCAGCAGCCAAGATCCAGCGGGGGTGGAGACCCAGTACTTC.